Listed below are T cell receptor beta chains from one sample, sequenced in a study of T cell responses to AZD1222 COVID-19 vaccine. Measured with immunoSEQ multiplex PCR; TCRdb has only the in-frame clones, and not every one. Among 150,000 to 200,000 clones listed, 94% were seen once. Specimen: peripheral blood, collected on day 0 of AZD1222 vaccination. These receptors originate from an adult in good health. Both conserved end residues are part of each CDR3. D genes are given only for firm matches. Clone size is not always given. Where it is, it says once, few, many or a class for expanded clones.

cdr3_aa: CASSQGQGDDGYTF; cdr3_nt: TGTGCCAGCAGTCAGGGACAGGGGGATGACGGCTACACCTTC; d_call: TRBD1; clone_size: .; j_call: TRBJ1-2; v_call: TRBV28
cdr3_aa: CAWSVLGEETQYF; cdr3_nt: TGTGCCTGGAGTGTCTTAGGGGAGGAGACCCAGTACTTC; d_call: .; clone_size: .; j_call: TRBJ2-5; v_call: TRBV30
cdr3_aa: CASSPLGGNTEAFF; cdr3_nt: TGTGCCAGCAGCCCACTCGGGGGGAACACTGAAGCTTTCTTT; d_call: .; clone_size: .; j_call: TRBJ1-1; v_call: TRBV7-9
cdr3_aa: CASSQDLQAGAASEQFF; cdr3_nt: TGTGCCAGCAGCCAAGATCTCCAAGCGGGAGCCGCAAGTGAGCAGTTCTTC; d_call: TRBD2; clone_size: .; j_call: TRBJ2-1; v_call: TRBV4-2
cdr3_aa: CASSLSRAGYGYTF; cdr3_nt: TGTGCCAGCAGCTTATCCAGGGCGGGCTATGGCTACACCTTC; d_call: .; clone_size: .; j_call: TRBJ1-2; v_call: TRBV11-2
cdr3_aa: CASSWEAKSYGYTF; cdr3_nt: TGTGCCAGCAGCTGGGAGGCGAAGTCCTATGGCTACACCTTC; d_call: .; clone_size: .; j_call: TRBJ1-2; v_call: TRBV7-9
cdr3_aa: CASTTRAGGELFF; cdr3_nt: TGTGCCAGCACCACCAGGGCCGGCGGGGAGCTGTTTTTT; d_call: .; clone_size: .; j_call: TRBJ2-2; v_call: TRBV11-3
cdr3_aa: CAWSGLKRGNNEQFF; cdr3_nt: TGTGCCTGGAGTGGCCTCAAGCGGGGTAACAATGAGCAGTTCTTC; d_call: TRBD2; clone_size: .; j_call: TRBJ2-1; v_call: TRBV30
cdr3_aa: CASSLMNTEAFF; cdr3_nt: TGTGCCAGCAGTTTAATGAACACTGAAGCTTTCTTT; d_call: .; clone_size: .; j_call: TRBJ1-1; v_call: TRBV12-3/TRBV12-4
cdr3_aa: CASSYTGTSWRETQYF; cdr3_nt: TGTGCCAGCAGTTACACTGGGACCTCATGGCGAGAGACCCAGTACTTC; d_call: .; clone_size: .; j_call: TRBJ2-5; v_call: TRBV6-2/TRBV6-3
cdr3_aa: CASSLCGTEISLNEQFF; cdr3_nt: TGTGCCAGCAGCTTGTGTGGGACCGAAATTAGCCTCAATGAGCAGTTCTTC; d_call: .; clone_size: .; j_call: TRBJ2-1; v_call: TRBV5-4
cdr3_aa: CAIMPTGANTEAFF; cdr3_nt: TGTGCCATCATGCCGACAGGGGCAAACACTGAAGCTTTCTTT; d_call: TRBD1; clone_size: .; j_call: TRBJ1-1; v_call: TRBV10-3
cdr3_aa: CASSKRGQAYGYTF; cdr3_nt: TGTGCCAGCAGCAAGAGGGGACAGGCGTATGGCTACACCTTC; d_call: TRBD1; clone_size: .; j_call: TRBJ1-2; v_call: TRBV2
cdr3_aa: CAWGHLLGYTF; cdr3_nt: TGTGCCTGGGGGCACTTGTTGGGCTACACCTTC; d_call: .; clone_size: .; j_call: TRBJ1-2; v_call: TRBV30
cdr3_aa: CASSQDMWQYEQYF; cdr3_nt: TGTGCCAGCAGCCAAGATATGTGGCAGTACGAGCAGTACTTC; d_call: .; clone_size: .; j_call: TRBJ2-7; v_call: TRBV4-2
cdr3_aa: CASGLGLGPFGYTF; cdr3_nt: TGTGCTAGTGGTTTGGGACTAGGGCCATTCGGCTACACCTTC; d_call: .; clone_size: .; j_call: TRBJ1-2; v_call: TRBV12-5
cdr3_aa: CASSLGGRGRSSGNTIYF; cdr3_nt: TGTGCCAGCAGCTTAGGGGGCCGGGGCCGCAGCTCTGGAAACACCATATATTTT; d_call: .; clone_size: .; j_call: TRBJ1-3; v_call: TRBV7-6
cdr3_aa: CAISEREGSGANVLTF; cdr3_nt: TGTGCCATCAGTGAGCGGGAGGGCTCTGGGGCCAACGTCCTGACTTTC; d_call: TRBD2; clone_size: few; j_call: TRBJ2-6; v_call: TRBV10-3
cdr3_aa: CASSLYTGWEEKLFF; cdr3_nt: TGCGCCAGCAGCTTGTATACAGGGTGGGAAGAAAAACTGTTTTTT; d_call: .; clone_size: .; j_call: TRBJ1-4; v_call: TRBV5-1
cdr3_aa: CASRRGAEDFYNEQFF; cdr3_nt: TGTGCCAGCCGGAGGGGCGCTGAAGATTTCTACAATGAGCAGTTCTTC; d_call: .; clone_size: .; j_call: TRBJ2-1; v_call: TRBV21-1
cdr3_aa: CAWSSPGQSLGNTIYF; cdr3_nt: TGTGCCTGGAGTAGCCCGGGACAGAGCCTTGGAAACACCATATATTTT; d_call: TRBD1; clone_size: .; j_call: TRBJ1-3; v_call: TRBV30
cdr3_aa: CAISVYNEQFF; cdr3_nt: TGTGCCATCAGTGTATACAATGAGCAGTTCTTC; d_call: .; clone_size: .; j_call: TRBJ2-1; v_call: TRBV10-3
cdr3_aa: CASSQDPAGGNEQFF; cdr3_nt: TGTGCCAGCAGCCAAGACCCAGCTGGGGGGAATGAGCAGTTCTTC; d_call: .; clone_size: .; j_call: TRBJ2-1; v_call: TRBV4-2
cdr3_aa: CASSLGQGNTQQYF; cdr3_nt: TGTGCCAGCAGTTTGGGCCAGGGAAATACCCAGCAGTACTTC; d_call: .; clone_size: .; j_call: TRBJ2-7; v_call: TRBV27
cdr3_aa: CASSQNFGDEQFF; cdr3_nt: TGCGCCAGCAGCCAAAATTTCGGCGATGAGCAGTTCTTC; d_call: .; clone_size: .; j_call: TRBJ2-1; v_call: TRBV4-1
cdr3_aa: CASSSHTLGGPREQFF; cdr3_nt: TGTGCCAGCAGCTCGCATACGTTGGGGGGTCCGCGGGAGCAGTTCTTC; d_call: .; clone_size: .; j_call: TRBJ2-1; v_call: TRBV11-3
cdr3_aa: CASSLGPTGLHEQYF; cdr3_nt: TGTGCCAGCAGCTTAGGCCCGACAGGGTTGCACGAGCAGTACTTC; d_call: TRBD1; clone_size: .; j_call: TRBJ2-7; v_call: TRBV11-3
cdr3_aa: CASSQGGGHNEQFF; cdr3_nt: TGTGCCAGTAGTCAAGGGGGCGGCCACAATGAGCAGTTCTTC; d_call: TRBD1; clone_size: .; j_call: TRBJ2-1; v_call: TRBV19
cdr3_aa: CSVGGGDSMNTEAFF; cdr3_nt: TGCAGCGTAGGGGGAGGGGACAGCATGAACACTGAAGCTTTCTTT; d_call: TRBD1; clone_size: .; j_call: TRBJ1-1; v_call: TRBV29-1
cdr3_aa: CSAPDIFGYTF; cdr3_nt: TGCAGTGCTCCCGACATCTTTGGCTACACCTTC; d_call: .; clone_size: once; j_call: TRBJ1-2; v_call: TRBV20-1
cdr3_aa: CASSLSTQPQHF; cdr3_nt: TGTGCCAGCAGTCTTTCGACTCAGCCCCAGCATTTT; d_call: .; clone_size: .; j_call: TRBJ1-5; v_call: TRBV28
cdr3_aa: CASSQGTRNTGELFF; cdr3_nt: TGTGCCAGCAGCCAAGGGACAAGGAACACCGGGGAGCTGTTTTTT; d_call: .; clone_size: once; j_call: TRBJ2-2; v_call: TRBV3-1/TRBV3-2
cdr3_aa: CASSPGARETQYF; cdr3_nt: TGTGCCAGCAGCCCGGGGGCGAGAGAGACCCAGTACTTC; d_call: .; clone_size: .; j_call: TRBJ2-5; v_call: TRBV5-5
cdr3_aa: CASSTDRRTFNEKLFF; cdr3_nt: TGCGCCAGCAGTACGGACAGGCGGACCTTTAATGAAAAACTGTTTTTT; d_call: TRBD1; clone_size: .; j_call: TRBJ1-4; v_call: TRBV4-1
cdr3_aa: CASSQGGGGTGPYEQYF; cdr3_nt: TGCGCCAGCAGCCAAGGGGGTGGAGGGACAGGTCCTTACGAGCAGTACTTC; d_call: TRBD1; clone_size: .; j_call: TRBJ2-7; v_call: TRBV4-1
cdr3_aa: CAISVGSENTEAFF; cdr3_nt: TGTGCCATCAGTGTCGGTAGCGAGAACACTGAAGCTTTCTTT; d_call: .; clone_size: .; j_call: TRBJ1-1; v_call: TRBV10-3
cdr3_aa: CASSGAGPRNTEAFF; cdr3_nt: TGTGCCAGCAGCGGTGCGGGGCCAAGGAACACTGAAGCTTTCTTT; d_call: .; clone_size: .; j_call: TRBJ1-1; v_call: TRBV6-5
cdr3_aa: CSCSRGFEAFF; cdr3_nt: TGCAGTTGCTCCAGGGGATTTGAAGCTTTCTTT; d_call: .; clone_size: .; j_call: TRBJ1-1; v_call: TRBV20-1
cdr3_aa: CAYSGKNTEAFF; cdr3_nt: TGTGCCTACTCAGGGAAGAACACTGAAGCTTTCTTT; d_call: .; clone_size: few; j_call: TRBJ1-1; v_call: TRBV30
cdr3_aa: CASSQAHTGPGNTIYF; cdr3_nt: TGTGCCAGCAGCCAAGCGCACACCGGCCCTGGAAACACCATATATTTT; d_call: .; clone_size: .; j_call: TRBJ1-3; v_call: TRBV4-2
cdr3_aa: CASSLGTGSGYTF; cdr3_nt: TGTGCCAGCAGCTTAGGGACAGGGTCGGGCTACACCTTC; d_call: TRBD1; clone_size: .; j_call: TRBJ1-2; v_call: TRBV7-9
cdr3_aa: CSAGVRGKLFF; cdr3_nt: TGCAGTGCTGGGGTTCGGGGGAAACTGTTTTTT; d_call: .; clone_size: .; j_call: TRBJ1-4; v_call: TRBV20-1
cdr3_aa: CASSGGADNEQFF; cdr3_nt: TGCGCCAGCAGTGGGGGGGCAGACAATGAGCAGTTCTTC; d_call: .; clone_size: .; j_call: TRBJ2-1; v_call: TRBV10-1
cdr3_aa: CATSDLRDTQYF; cdr3_nt: TGTGCCACCAGTGATTTGCGGGATACGCAGTATTTT; d_call: .; clone_size: .; j_call: TRBJ2-3; v_call: TRBV24-1
cdr3_aa: CASSPGGSSYNEQFF; cdr3_nt: TGTGCCAGCAGCCCGGGAGGGAGCTCCTACAATGAGCAGTTCTTC; d_call: TRBD2; clone_size: .; j_call: TRBJ2-1; v_call: TRBV6-5
cdr3_aa: CASSVEGHHGYTF; cdr3_nt: TGTGCCAGCAGCGTCGAGGGACACCATGGCTACACCTTC; d_call: .; clone_size: .; j_call: TRBJ1-2; v_call: TRBV9
cdr3_aa: CASSQTVNTEAFF; cdr3_nt: TGTGCCAGCAGCCAAACAGTGAACACTGAAGCTTTCTTT; d_call: .; clone_size: .; j_call: TRBJ1-1; v_call: TRBV3-1/TRBV3-2
cdr3_aa: CASRSGRAAAFF; cdr3_nt: TGTGCCAGCAGATCGGGGCGAGCAGCAGCTTTCTTT; d_call: .; clone_size: .; j_call: TRBJ1-1; v_call: TRBV6-5
cdr3_aa: CASSRGLAGDEQFF; cdr3_nt: TGTGCCAGCAGCCGGGGACTAGCGGGAGATGAGCAGTTCTTC; d_call: TRBD2; clone_size: .; j_call: TRBJ2-1; v_call: TRBV14
cdr3_aa: CASSNSQGAKETQYF; cdr3_nt: TGTGCCAGCAGTAACTCACAGGGGGCAAAGGAGACCCAGTACTTC; d_call: TRBD1; clone_size: .; j_call: TRBJ2-5; v_call: TRBV6-2/TRBV6-3
cdr3_aa: CAISSPPGLEVHVEQFF; cdr3_nt: TGTGCCATCAGTTCGCCGCCGGGACTAGAAGTGCATGTAGAGCAGTTCTTC; d_call: TRBD2; clone_size: .; j_call: TRBJ2-1; v_call: TRBV10-3
cdr3_aa: CAWMVVGGYTEAFF; cdr3_nt: TGTGCCTGGATGGTGGTGGGGGGATACACTGAAGCTTTCTTT; d_call: .; clone_size: once; j_call: TRBJ1-1; v_call: TRBV30
cdr3_aa: CASSVKSGGNEQYF; cdr3_nt: TGCGCCAGCAGCGTAAAGTCAGGGGGCAACGAGCAGTACTTC; d_call: TRBD1; clone_size: .; j_call: TRBJ2-7; v_call: TRBV5-1
cdr3_aa: CASSWRGSGNTIYF; cdr3_nt: TGTGCCAGCAGCTGGCGCGGCTCTGGAAACACCATATATTTT; d_call: .; clone_size: .; j_call: TRBJ1-3; v_call: TRBV11-2
cdr3_aa: CASSQEKLFF; cdr3_nt: TGTGCCAGCAGTCAGGAAAAACTGTTTTTT; d_call: .; clone_size: .; j_call: TRBJ1-4; v_call: TRBV2
cdr3_aa: CASSLERWEVAFF; cdr3_nt: TGTGCCAGCAGCTTAGAAAGGTGGGAAGTGGCTTTCTTT; d_call: .; clone_size: .; j_call: TRBJ1-1; v_call: TRBV7-9
cdr3_aa: CASSPTGGYNSPLHF; cdr3_nt: TGTGCCAGCTCACCGACGGGGGGGTATAATTCACCCCTCCACTTT; d_call: .; clone_size: .; j_call: TRBJ1-6; v_call: TRBV18